Below, 10 T cell receptor beta chains from the same sample are listed, as sequenced in a study of response to subunit inactivated influenza vaccine (dated by TCRdb to between 2018 and 2020). The library was prepared using RT-PCR. The listed sequencing device is Illumina HiSeq 2500. Using fastp at Q25 and MiXCR, TCRdb reprocessed the public reads and kept productive beta chains. For every CDR3 protein sequence, its rows merge into one entry that carries the most common genes and DNA. Present in this sample are about 520,000 distinct CDR3 sequences, about 25% of which were seen just once. The ten biggest clones cover approximately 2% of the sample. The sequenced sample was CD4+ T cells sorted from PBMCs, obtained roughly 5 days after vaccination. Receptors originate from a man between 50 and 59 years old who received an inactivated influenza vaccine. Donor details come from another sample of the same person, matched by shared clones.

The chain is built from TRBV6-2 or TRBV6-3 and TRBJ2-7, with D possibly TRBD1 on 6 matching bases. Germline V gene sequence: CDR1 MNHEY, CDR2 SVGEGT. V was pared by 5 bases and J by 1 base, with 21 bases between. This CDR3 is built from 17 residues. The CDR3 bases are TGTGCCAGCAGTCGACTATTCCTACAGGGTACATCCTACGAGCAGTACTTC. Amino acids: CASSRLFLQGTSYEQYF.

This clonotype was picked up a small number of times. This chain uses TRBV21-1 with TRBJ2-7; the table's D call, TRBD1, has no DNA check behind it. TRBV21-1 is flagged as a pseudogene. This CDR3 has 14 amino acids. The DNA of the CDR3 is TGTGCCAGCAGCCCGGGACAGGGATGGAGCGAGCAGTACTTC. It is translated as CASSPGQGWSEQYF.

The CDR3 DNA sequence: TGTGCCAGCAGTTTTGGACAGGGCAGAAGCGGGGCTTTCTTT. It codes for CASSFGQGRSGAFF. The rearrangement uses TRBV12-3 or TRBV12-4 and TRBJ1-1, with 8 bases that match TRBD1. V shed 3 bases and J 11 bases; nucleotides not matched to a gene: 11. The CDR3 runs to 14 residues.

The V and J genes are TRBV5-1 and TRBJ2-2, with a weak D call TRBD2 (6 bases). V was clipped by 4 bases and J by 5 bases, with 15 bases between them. Germline V lookup: CDR1 SGHRS, CDR2 YFSETQ. The CDR3 loop spans 15 amino acids. The CDR3 DNA is TGCGCCAGCAGCCCTGGGCGGCGGGGTACCGGGGAGCTGTTTTTT. It yields the protein CASSPGRRGTGELFF.

This clonotype has a handful of counts. The J gene is TRBJ1-1, the V gene TRBV16; D might be TRBD1 (5 bases). The germline V and J ends were trimmed by 1 base and 4 bases, with 10 bases remaining between them. CDR1 and CDR2 (germline): KGHSY, FQNENV. The CDR3 has 14 amino acids. The chain's CDR3 is CASSQFRESTEAFF. The CDR3 DNA follows: TGTGCCAGCAGCCAATTCAGGGAGAGCACTGAAGCTTTCTTT.

This clonotype was observed a few times. The J gene is TRBJ2-1, the V gene TRBV7-2; the D gene is possibly TRBD1 (6 bases). Germline CDR1 SGHTA, CDR2 FQGNSA. The CDR3 runs to 13 residues. V lost 5 bases to trimming and J lost 16 bases, with 21 bases between them. CDR3 DNA sequence: TGTGCCAGCAGCAACCGGGACATGAGGGTAATCTTCTTC. Its protein product is CASSNRDMRVIFF.

This clonotype has only a few counts. The chain couples TRBV5-5 to TRBJ2-1, with 8 positions matching TRBD1. This CDR3 contains 15 residues. Germline V gene sequence: CDR1 SGHKS, CDR2 YYEKEE (reference sequence). The J segment lost 7 bases and the V segment lost 4 bases, leaving 10 bases of the junction unmatched. The CDR3 sequence: CASSPGQGSVNEQFF. DNA for the CDR3: TGTGCCAGCAGCCCAGGACAGGGATCGGTTAATGAGCAGTTCTTC. Full variable domain (remainder filled in from reference TRBV5-5 and TRBJ2-1): DAGVTQSPTHLIKTRGQQVTLRCSPISGHKSVSWYQQVLGQGPQFIFQYYEKEERGRGNFPDRFSARQFPNYSSELNVNALLLGDSALYLCASSPGQGSVNEQFFGPGTRLTVL.

This clonotype appeared a few times. Written as DNA, the CDR3 is TGTGCCAGCAGCCTGAGCACAGGGAACCAAGAGACCCAGTACTTC. Its translation: CASSLSTGNQETQYF. The chain recombines TRBV7-9 with TRBJ2-5; possible D gene TRBD1, 6 bases. CDR3 length: 15 residues. Germline-derived CDR1 and CDR2 are SEHNR and FQNEAQ (reference sequence). V shed 5 bases and J shed 0 bases, with 13 bases lying between them.

The chain joins TRBV4-1 to TRBJ2-7; no firm D call. This CDR3 contains 13 residues. V was trimmed by 0 bases and J by 6 bases, leaving 9 bases between them. Germline values: CDR1 MGHRA, CDR2 YSYEKL. Here the CDR3 reads CASSQDLRVEQYF. The CDR3 DNA reads as TGCGCCAGCAGCCAAGATTTAAGGGTCGAGCAGTACTTC.

In its sample, this clonotype was seen a few times. The chain employs TRBV10-3 and TRBJ2-7; D is tentatively TRBD1 or TRBD2 (6 bases each). Germline CDR1 is ENHRY and CDR2 is SYGVKD. Deletions cut 4 bases from V and 5 bases from J, with 15 bases between. The CDR3 runs 14 residues. This CDR3 reads CAISARGLQDEQYF. In DNA, the CDR3 is TGTGCCATCAGTGCCCGGGGGCTCCAAGACGAGCAGTACTTC.